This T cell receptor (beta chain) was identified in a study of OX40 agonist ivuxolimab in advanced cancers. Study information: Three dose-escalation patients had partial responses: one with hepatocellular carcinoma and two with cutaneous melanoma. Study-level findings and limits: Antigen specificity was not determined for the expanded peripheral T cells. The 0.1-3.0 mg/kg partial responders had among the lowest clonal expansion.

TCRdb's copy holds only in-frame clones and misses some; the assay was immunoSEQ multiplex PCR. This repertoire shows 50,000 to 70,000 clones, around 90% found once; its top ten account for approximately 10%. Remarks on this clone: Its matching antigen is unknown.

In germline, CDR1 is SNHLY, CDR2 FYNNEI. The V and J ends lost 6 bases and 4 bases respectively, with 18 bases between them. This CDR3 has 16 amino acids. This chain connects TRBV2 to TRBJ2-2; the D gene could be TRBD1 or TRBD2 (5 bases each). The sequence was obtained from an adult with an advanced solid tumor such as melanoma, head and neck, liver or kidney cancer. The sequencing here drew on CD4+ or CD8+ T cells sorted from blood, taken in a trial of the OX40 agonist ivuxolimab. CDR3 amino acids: CASRTRGERGTGELFF. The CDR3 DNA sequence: TGTGCCAGCAGGACGAGAGGGGAGAGAGGCACCGGGGAGCTGTTTTTT.